The 21 T cell receptor beta chains below come from one sample, sequenced in a study of OX40 agonist ivuxolimab in advanced cancers. Profiling relied on immunoSEQ multiplex PCR, and the TCRdb table lists in-frame clones only, not all of them. This table has tens of thousands of clones, approximately 88% appearing once. Source: CD4+ or CD8+ T cells sorted from blood, taken in a trial of the OX40 agonist ivuxolimab. These receptor sequences come from an adult with an advanced solid tumor such as melanoma, head and neck, liver or kidney cancer.

The rearrangement uses TRBV5-1 and TRBJ2-1; 11 nucleotides align to TRBD2. CDR3 length equals 16 residues. Trimming removed 0 bases from V and 4 bases from J; junction bases left unmatched: 3. Looked up from germline, CDR1 is SGHRS and CDR2 is YFSETQ. The CDR3 nucleotides are TGCGCCAGCAGCTTGGTTGCTAGCGGGAGGTACAATGAGCAGTTCTTC. It yields the protein CASSLVASGRYNEQFF.

This clone was picked up a small number of times. CDR3 region: CASSPLGQGPGNTIYF. CDR3 nucleotides: TGTGCCAGCTCACCCCTGGGACAGGGACCTGGAAACACCATATATTTT. The chain is built from TRBV18 and TRBJ1-3; TRBD1 matches 9 bases. The CDR3 contains 16 residues. Looked up from germline, CDR1 is KGHSH and CDR2 is LQKENI. V was clipped by 3 bases and J by 2 bases; unmatched bases: 5. The full variable domain, with the rest looked up from reference TRBV18 and TRBJ1-3, is NAGVMQNPRHLVRRRGQEARLRCSPMKGHSHVYWYRQLPEEGLKFMVYLQKENIIDESGMPKERFSAEFPKEGPSILRIQQVVRGDSAAYFCASSPLGQGPGNTIYFGEGSWLTVV.

This clone has just a few counts. The chain is built from TRBV5-8 and TRBJ1-1, with D hard to call. Trimming took off 0 bases at V and 0 bases at J, with 9 bases between the two ends. CDR1 is SGHTS, CDR2 YDEGEE, per germline. CDR3 length: 15 amino acids. CDR3 DNA sequence: TGTGCCAGCAGCTTGGCCCCGGGGTTGAACACTGAAGCTTTCTTT. This encodes CASSLAPGLNTEAFF.

Turning to this clone: A read error may produce the germline difference seen at one junction end. Other DNA sequences in this sample translate to the same CDR3. The gene calls are TRBV9 and TRBJ2-7, with TRBD1 matching over 10 bases. The germline CDR1 and CDR2 sequences are SGDLS and YYNGEE. This CDR3 region has 15 residues. For the CDR3, the DNA is TGTGCCAGCAGCGCAGGGACAGGGGATGTCTACGAGCAATACTTC. As protein: CASSAGTGDVYEQYF.

The gene calls are TRBV6-5 and TRBJ1-2; D gene unclear. The CDR3 is made up of 13 amino acids. V lost 5 bases and J lost 1, with 8 bases in between. From germline, CDR1 is MNHEY and CDR2 SVGAGI. The CDR3 DNA is TGTGCCAGCAGTCGGTCCTTTAACTATGGCTACACCTTC. Translation gives CASSRSFNYGYTF.

The rearrangement uses TRBV6-1 and TRBJ2-7; D gene unclear. CDR3 length equals 13 residues. Germline-derived CDR1 and CDR2 are MNHNS and SASEGT. Trimming removed 7 bases from V and 6 bases from J, with 16 bases in between. In DNA, the CDR3 is TGTGCCAGCACCTCTGGGGTGGCTGGCGAGCAGTACTTC. It specifies CASTSGVAGEQYF.

This rearrangement joins TRBV2 to TRBJ1-3; perhaps TRBD1 as D (5 bases). The CDR3 covers 14 residues. Trimming shortened V by 3 bases and J by 4 bases, and 10 bases separated the two germline ends. Germline V gene sequence: CDR1 SNHLY, CDR2 FYNNEI. The DNA of the CDR3 is TGTGCCAGCAGTGACAGGGTTTCGGGAAACACCATATATTTT. This sequence encodes CASSDRVSGNTIYF.

This clone appeared a single time. The chain employs TRBV5-4 and TRBJ2-7; unclear D gene. V lost 4 bases and J lost 2, with 10 bases in between. This CDR3 has 13 residues. CDR1 SGHNT and CDR2 YYREEE come from the germline V gene (reference sequence). The CDR3 bases are TGTGCCAGCAGCCAGGACGGTACCTACGAGCAGTACTTC. As protein: CASSQDGTYEQYF.

This clone has just one count. CDR3 DNA: TGTGCCAGCACCCCAGCCGGCGCCGTTGGGCCCCAGCATTTT. It is translated as CASTPAGAVGPQHF. The chain recombines TRBV28 with TRBJ1-5; unclear D gene. CDR1 and CDR2 from the germline V gene are MDHEN and SYDVKM. The CDR3 sequence is 14 residues long. Deletions cut 7 bases from V and 9 bases from J, with 19 bases between.

This chain uses TRBV4-1 with TRBJ2-1; 8 bases align to TRBD2. CDR1 and CDR2 from the germline V gene are MGHRA and YSYEKL. The junction had 13 bases not matched to a gene; V was cut back by 0 bases and J by 12 bases. There are 16 residues in the CDR3. The CDR3 coding sequence is TGCGCCAGCAGCCAAGATCTCAGCGGGGGTTCGGTAAGGCAGTTCTTC. It encodes CASSQDLSGGSVRQFF.

V is TRBV6-1 and J is TRBJ1-5; TRBD1 is a possible D gene (5 bases). This CDR3 contains 15 residues. CDR1 and CDR2 from the germline V gene are MNHNS and SASEGT. V lost 7 bases and J 1 base, leaving 14 bases between the germline ends. CDR3 coding DNA: TGTGCCAGCACCGGGGTGGGGGGAAGCAATCAGCCCCAGCATTTT. Amino acid sequence: CASTGVGGSNQPQHF.

This chain's CDR3 is CASSLMRDTGELFF. The CDR3 bases are TGTGCCAGCAGCTTAATGAGAGACACCGGGGAGCTGTTTTTT. The genes are TRBV7-3 and TRBJ2-2; D is ambiguous. Germline V CDR1 and CDR2: SGHTA, FQGTGA. The CDR3 has 14 residues. Trimming removed 1 base at V and 3 bases at J, with 6 bases between.

The V gene is TRBV4-2, the J gene TRBJ1-5, with 10 bases fitting TRBD1. There are 16 residues in the CDR3. The junction had 3 bases not matched to a gene; V was cut back by 0 bases and J by 4 bases. Germline lookup yields CDR1 LGHNA and CDR2 YNFKEQ. CDR3 coding DNA: TGTGCCAGCAGCCAAGACTGGGGACAGGGGAATCAGCCCCAGCATTTT. This sequence encodes CASSQDWGQGNQPQHF.

The CDR3 sequence: CASGWLGHSNQPQHF. The CDR3 DNA follows: TGTGCCAGCGGGTGGCTAGGCCATAGCAATCAGCCCCAGCATTTT. The V call is TRBV28, the J call TRBJ1-5, with D uncertain. The V gene's germline CDR1 is MDHEN and CDR2 SYDVKM. CDR3 length equals 15 residues. With 8 bases removed from V and 0 bases from J, the gap between germline ends came to 14 bases. Full variable domain (remainder filled in from reference TRBV28 and TRBJ1-5): DVKVTQSSRYLVKRTGEKVFLECVQDMDHENMFWYRQDPGLGLRLIYFSYDVKMKEKGDIPEGYSVSREKKERFSLILESASTNQTSMYLCASGWLGHSNQPQHFGDGTRLSIL.

The chain carries TRBV2 and TRBJ2-7; TRBD1 matches 8 bases. The CDR3 spans 14 residues. CDR1 and CDR2 (germline): SNHLY, FYNNEI. The V gene end was trimmed by 8 bases and the J gene end by 0 bases; junction bases not matched to a gene: 6. Written as DNA, the CDR3 is TGTGCCAGCGGGGGGACAGGCTACTCCTACGAGCAGTACTTC. It yields the protein CASGGTGYSYEQYF.

V and J are TRBV6-4 and TRBJ1-4; D is possibly TRBD1 (5 bases). The CDR3 has 13 amino acids. V shed 9 bases and J shed 7 bases, with 15 bases lying between them. Germline V lookup: CDR1 MRHNA, CDR2 SNTAGT. The CDR3 reads CARPNPGCEKLFF. The CDR3 DNA reads TGTGCCAGACCAAACCCAGGGTGTGAAAAACTGTTTTTT.

V usage is TRBV28 and J usage is TRBJ2-7; D not certain. CDR3 length equals 11 residues. V was trimmed by 5 bases and J by 4 bases, leaving 6 bases between them. Germline-derived CDR1 and CDR2 are MDHEN and SYDVKM. For the CDR3, the DNA is TGTGCCAGCAGTGTCTTTTACGAGCAGTACTTC. Translation gives CASSVFYEQYF.

The chain couples TRBV5-1 to TRBJ2-7; 8 bases line up with TRBD1. The V gene's germline CDR1 is SGHRS and CDR2 YFSETQ. CDR3 length: 16 amino acids. J was trimmed by 0 bases and V by 2 bases; bases with no gene match: 7. CDR3 sequence: CASSLSPGGGSYEQYF. The CDR3 DNA reads as TGCGCCAGCAGCTTAAGCCCAGGGGGCGGCTCCTACGAGCAGTACTTC.

The CDR3 coding sequence is TGTGCCAGCAGCTTAAGTCTCGGGATAGATACGCAGTATTTT. It is translated as CASSLSLGIDTQYF. The chain recombines TRBV7-2 with TRBJ2-3; perhaps TRBD2 as D (5 bases). The CDR3 extends over 14 amino acids. V was pared by 2 bases and J by 5 bases, with 11 bases between. CDR1 is SGHTA and CDR2 is FQGNSA in the germline V gene.

This clone was detected once. This chain joins TRBV15 and TRBJ1-4, with a tentative D call TRBD1 (6 bases). The CDR3 is 13 residues long. V was pared by 5 bases and J by 2 bases, with 6 bases between. CDR1 is LNHNV, CDR2 YYDKDF, per germline (reference sequence). CDR3 nucleotide sequence: TGTGCCACCAGCGGACAGACTAATGAAAAACTGTTTTTT. Protein: CATSGQTNEKLFF.

V usage is TRBV29-1 and J usage is TRBJ2-5; either TRBD1 or TRBD2 may fit D (6 bases each). V lost 5 bases and J lost 4, with 11 bases in between. The CDR3 loop spans 12 amino acids. Germline assignment: CDR1 SQVTM and CDR2 ANQGSEA. This chain's CDR3 is CSVHRGRETQYF. The CDR3 coding sequence is TGCAGCGTTCACCGGGGGCGAGAGACCCAGTACTTC.